This TCR beta chain emerged from a study of T cell responses to AZD1222 COVID-19 vaccine. Per germline, CDR1 MNHEY and CDR2 SVGAGI. Trimming pared 2 bases from V and 10 bases from J, leaving 9 bases between. CDR3 length equals 13 residues. Of note for this clone: Its specificity is unknown.

Some clones are missing from TCRdb's copy, which holds only in-frame ones; the method was immunoSEQ multiplex PCR. The sample shows 95,000 to 150,000 clones, roughly 90% of them seen only once. Broader study findings: Clonal diversity was possibly underestimated, and the donors were mostly white British, with more females. Across the whole spike, CD4 TCRs peaked at regions 160-218 and 743-854. Variant regions that are unmutated are reportedly the target of nearly half of spike-specific TCRs. Repertoires were collected only later (after the peak T cell response had occurred).

Sequenced material: peripheral blood, taken on day 0 of AZD1222 vaccination. The J gene is TRBJ1-6, the V gene TRBV6-5; no firm D call. The sequence came from an adult in good health. This CDR3 reads CASSYGVESPLHF. The CDR3, as DNA: TGTGCCAGCAGTTACGGGGTAGAGTCACCCCTCCACTTT.